This T cell receptor beta chain was observed in a study of STAT5B mutations in CD4+ large granular lymphocyte leukemia. General study results and limits: 8/27 top patient clones versus 2/35 control clones were TRBV06-family. Without putative leukemic clones, patient CD4-sorted repertoires remained more clonal than healthy CD4+ repertoires.

In the original workflow: Productive clonotypes were detectable down to 2.59 x 10-5 frequency. The assay was immunoSEQ multiplex PCR, and TCRdb's table has in-frame clones only and misses some. V and J calls and clone size are those listed in that table; D and trimming were worked out from the DNA. The data hold about 30,000 clones, with approximately 79% observed a single time. Germline V gene lookup returns CDR1 SGHTA and CDR2 FQGNSA. The V gene lost 5 bases and the J gene lost 5 bases, with 16 bases spanning the gap. The CDR3 sequence is 14 residues long. Healthy controls were blood donor buffy coats. Concerning this clone itself: The antigen is undetermined.

The chain combines TRBV7-2 with TRBJ2-7, with D tentatively TRBD2 (6 bases). Input material: CD4+ T cells from blood buffy coats. This clonotype originated in a human donor in good health. The CDR3 here is CASSVGGVVHEQYF. CDR3 nucleotides: TGTGCCAGCAGCGTGGGGGGAGTTGTCCACGAGCAGTACTTC.